Listed below are T cell receptor beta chains from one sample, sequenced in a study of cytomegalovirus exposure and HLA in healthy donors. The table came from immunoSEQ multiplex PCR; TCRdb's copy has only in-frame clones and leaves some out. Its table lists about 52,000 clones. The sample consisted of PBMCs. The receptors derive from a woman aged 55-70 years in good health and CMV-seropositive. The CDR3 runs from the conserved cysteine through the conserved F or W. A D gene is named only where the DNA matches it firmly.

D	V	J	DNA	CDR3
.	TRBV25-1	TRBJ1-2	TGTGCCAGCACCGAGGGCCAAGGTGGCTACACCTTC	CASTEGQGGYTF
.	TRBV6-5	TRBJ1-1	TGTGCCAGCAGAAGGACGGGGGACCGAACTGAAGATTTCTTT	CASRRTGDRTEDFF
TRBD2	TRBV5-4	TRBJ2-4	TGTGCCAGCAGCTTAAGCGGGGGGGTGCCCAGGGACATTCAGTACTTC	CASSLSGGVPRDIQYF
TRBD1	TRBV10-2	TRBJ1-1	TGCGCCAGCAGCGACAGGGGAGAAAGCACTGAAGCTTTCTTT	CASSDRGESTEAFF
TRBD2	TRBV27	TRBJ2-7	TGTGCCAGCAGTCCGCATCGGGGACTAGCGGGGAACTACGAGCAGTACTTC	CASSPHRGLAGNYEQYF
.	TRBV19	TRBJ1-2	TGTGCCAGTAGGAGACAGGACCTAGGTGGTGGCTACACCTTC	CASRRQDLGGGYTF
TRBD1	TRBV6-6	TRBJ1-1	TGTGCCAGCAGTTACTCGACGACAGGGGGCACTGAAGCTTTCTTT	CASSYSTTGGTEAFF
TRBD1	TRBV5-1	TRBJ1-1	TGCGCCAGCAGCTTGTTCACAGGGGCCAACACTGAAGCTTTCTTT	CASSLFTGANTEAFF
TRBD2	TRBV5-1	TRBJ2-1	TGCGCCAGCAGCGTGGCCTTGGCTAGCGGGGGCCTCAATGAGCAGTTCTTC	CASSVALASGGLNEQFF
.	TRBV7-8	TRBJ2-1	TGTGCCAGCAGCCCCTCTAGTTACCGCGACAATGAGCAGTTCTTC	CASSPSSYRDNEQFF
.	TRBV18	TRBJ2-7	TGTGCCAGCTCACATTTGGCAGAAACCATCTCCTCCTACGAGCAGTACTTC	CASSHLAETISSYEQYF
.	TRBV4-1	TRBJ2-1	TGCGCCAGCAGCCAAGTAGGGCAGGGTGGCGACAATGAGCAGTTCTTC	CASSQVGQGGDNEQFF
.	TRBV7-9	TRBJ1-4	TGTGCCAGCAGCTTAGGGAGCCCCGCAACTAATGAAAAACTGTTTTTT	CASSLGSPATNEKLFF
TRBD1	TRBV11-3	TRBJ2-7	TGTGCCAGCAGCTGGACCGGGACAGGGGGCGAGCAGTACTTC	CASSWTGTGGEQYF
.	TRBV6-5	TRBJ1-2	TGTGCCAGAAGTTCAGCGAATGGCTACACCTTC	CARSSANGYTF
TRBD1	TRBV6-1	TRBJ1-1	TGTGCCAGCAGTGAGCGGACAGGGGTGGGCACTGAAGCTTTCTTT	CASSERTGVGTEAFF
TRBD1	TRBV28	TRBJ2-3	TGTGCCAGCAGTTTCTCCGGGACAGTCTTAACAGATACGCAGTATTTT	CASSFSGTVLTDTQYF
.	TRBV5-1	TRBJ1-2	TGCGCCAGCAGCTCAAACCCTACAGGGAGAGGAGGCTACACCTTC	CASSSNPTGRGGYTF
TRBD2	TRBV11-2	TRBJ2-7	TGTGCCAGCAGCTATACTAGCGGGGCCGCCTACGAGCAGTACTTC	CASSYTSGAAYEQYF
TRBD1	TRBV18	TRBJ2-5	TGTGCCAGCTCACCCCCGGGACAGGGCGCCCACGGGGAGACCCAGTACTTC	CASSPPGQGAHGETQYF
.	TRBV10-3	TRBJ1-2	TGTGCCATCACAGACAGGTCTAACTATGGCTACACCTTC	CAITDRSNYGYTF
TRBD1	TRBV9	TRBJ2-7	TGTGCCAGCAGTGACCGGGACAGGGGAGGTCGCGAGCAGTACTTC	CASSDRDRGGREQYF
.	TRBV18	TRBJ1-1	TGTGCCAGCTCACCACTTGAGGGGGTAGCTTTCTTT	CASSPLEGVAFF
TRBD1	TRBV6-5	TRBJ1-2	TGTGCCAGCAGTGGGACAGGGATAGAGCCAGATGGCTACACCTTC	CASSGTGIEPDGYTF
.	TRBV6-5	TRBJ2-1	TGTGCCAGCAGTTACGGGTCGGGGTCCTACAATGAGCAGTTCTTC	CASSYGSGSYNEQFF
.	TRBV5-6	TRBJ2-6	TGTGCCAGCAGCCCGGGGGGGACAGTTCCATCTGGGGCCAACGTCCTGACTTTC	CASSPGGTVPSGANVLTF
.	TRBV29-1	TRBJ1-5	TGCAGCGTTTGCGAGGATAGCAATCAGCCCCAGCATTTT	CSVCEDSNQPQHF
TRBD2	TRBV11-2	TRBJ2-1	TGTGCCAGCAGCTTTGTTCTAGCGGGGGGGCTCAATGAGCAGTTCTTC	CASSFVLAGGLNEQFF
TRBD1	TRBV27	TRBJ1-2	TGTGCCAGCGGGGGACAGGGGGCGCAAGGCTACACCTTC	CASGGQGAQGYTF
TRBD1	TRBV7-6	TRBJ2-3	TGTGCCAGCAGCCGGGGACAGGAGGGAGATACGCAGTATTTT	CASSRGQEGDTQYF
.	TRBV5-1	TRBJ2-5	TGCGCCAGCAGCTTCGGGGGTGCCCAAGAGACCCAGTACTTC	CASSFGGAQETQYF
TRBD1	TRBV27	TRBJ2-3	TGTGCCAGCAGTTCCGACGGACAGGGGAGCACAGATACGCAGTATTTT	CASSSDGQGSTDTQYF
.	TRBV18	TRBJ2-5	TGTGCCAGCTCACCACCGAACGGGGAAGAGACCCAGTACTTC	CASSPPNGEETQYF
.	TRBV10-1	TRBJ1-1	TGCGCCAGCAGTGGAGGGCCGAACACTGAAGATTTCTTT	CASSGGPNTEDFF
TRBD2	TRBV10-3	TRBJ2-3	TGTGCCATCAGGCTAGCGGCCGTTCAAGGAGATACGCAGTATTTT	CAIRLAAVQGDTQYF
.	TRBV6-1	TRBJ2-1	TGTGCCAGCAGAGGACAGTTCGGGGAGCAGTTCTTC	CASRGQFGEQFF
TRBD1	TRBV4-1	TRBJ1-4	TGCGCCAGCAGCCACCCCGGGACAGGGGCTTCTAATGAAAAACTGTTTTTT	CASSHPGTGASNEKLFF
TRBD1	TRBV7-9	TRBJ2-3	TGTGCCAGCTCCGGACAGGGGCCAGATACGCAGTATTTT	CASSGQGPDTQYF
.	TRBV4-3	TRBJ2-7	TGCGCCAGCAGCCGCTTCCGGGGGGCAGACTACGAGCAGTACTTC	CASSRFRGADYEQYF